What follows is one T cell receptor beta chain and its context. The source of the sample is a study of T cells in Graves' hyperthyroidism and ophthalmopathy. Looking at the study overall: At the time of initial diagnosis and before any treatment, peripheral blood was collected.

The CDR3 runs to 14 residues. After removal of 6 bases from V and 0 bases from J, the junction contained 1 base not matched to a gene. Germline V gene sequence: CDR1 LNHDA, CDR2 SQIVND (reference sequence). Diagnosis of hyperthyroidism was new in patients aged 18 to 65, and its duration was under 2 months. Patients were excluded because of uncontrolled infection, other autoimmune disease, pregnancy or lactation. Amplification yielded TCR beta CDR3 regions, with RNA transcripts as the source. TCR CDR3 underwent first-round RT-PCR with the HTBI primer set. TCRdb redid the calling of the multiplex PCR reads with MiXCR, one entry per CDR3 protein. This table has 250,000 to 300,000 distinct CDR3 sequences, 14% to 15% appearing once.

The TCR originated in a woman in her thirties or forties with Graves' hyperthyroidism that later progressed to Graves' ophthalmopathy. V gene TRBV19 combines with J gene TRBJ2-2, with 7 bases fitting TRBD2. The sample taken for sequencing was blood. CDR3 nucleotide sequence: TGTGCCAGTAGGAGCGGGGCGAACACCGGGGAGCTGTTTTTT. This sequence encodes CASRSGANTGELFF. Full variable domain (rest looked up from reference TRBV19 and TRBJ2-2): DGGITQSPKYLFRKEGQNVTLSCEQNLNHDAMYWYRQDPGQGLRLIYYSQIVNDFQKGDIAEGYSVSREKKESFPLTVTSAQKNPTAFYLCASRSGANTGELFFGEGSRLTVL.